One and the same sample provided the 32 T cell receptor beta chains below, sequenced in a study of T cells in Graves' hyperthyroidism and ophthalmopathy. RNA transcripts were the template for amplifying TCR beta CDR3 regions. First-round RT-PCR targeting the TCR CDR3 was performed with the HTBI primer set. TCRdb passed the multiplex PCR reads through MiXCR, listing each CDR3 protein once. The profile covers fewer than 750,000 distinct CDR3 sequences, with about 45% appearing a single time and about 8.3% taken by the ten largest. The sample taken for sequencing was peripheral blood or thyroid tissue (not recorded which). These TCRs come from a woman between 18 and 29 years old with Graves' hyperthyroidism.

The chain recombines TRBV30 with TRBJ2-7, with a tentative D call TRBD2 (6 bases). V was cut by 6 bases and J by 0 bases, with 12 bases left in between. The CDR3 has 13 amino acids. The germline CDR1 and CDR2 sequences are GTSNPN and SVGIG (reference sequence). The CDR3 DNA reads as TGTGCCTGTAACCGGGACTTCTCCTACGAGCAGTACTTC. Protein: CACNRDFSYEQYF.

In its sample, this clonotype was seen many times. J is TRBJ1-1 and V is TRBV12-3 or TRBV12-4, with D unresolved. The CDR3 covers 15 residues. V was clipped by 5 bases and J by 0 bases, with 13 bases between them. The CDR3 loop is CASSLFDVLNTEAFF. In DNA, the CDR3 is TGTGCCAGCAGTCTCTTTGATGTTCTGAACACTGAAGCTTTCTTT.

CDR3 residues: CASSIRGRETQYF. CDR3 DNA sequence: TGTGCCAGCAGTATAAGGGGACGAGAGACCCAGTACTTC. This chain links TRBV11-2 with TRBJ2-5; D could derive from TRBD1 or TRBD2 (5 bases each). The CDR3 is 13 amino acids. V lost 6 bases, J lost 4 bases, and 12 bases lay in between. Germline V gives CDR1 SGHAT, CDR2 FQNNGV. Full variable domain (outside the CDR3, taken from reference TRBV11-2 and TRBJ2-5): EAGVAQSPRYKIIEKRQSVAFWCNPISGHATLYWYQQILGQGPKLLIQFQNNGVVDDSQLPKDRFSAERLKGVDSTLKIQPAKLEDSAVYLCASSIRGRETQYFGPGTRLLVL.

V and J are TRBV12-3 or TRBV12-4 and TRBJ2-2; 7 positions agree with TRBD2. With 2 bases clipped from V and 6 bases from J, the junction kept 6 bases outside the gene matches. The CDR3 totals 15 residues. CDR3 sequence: CASSLRLAEAGELFF. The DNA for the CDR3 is TGTGCCAGCAGTTTACGGCTAGCGGAGGCCGGGGAGCTGTTTTTT.

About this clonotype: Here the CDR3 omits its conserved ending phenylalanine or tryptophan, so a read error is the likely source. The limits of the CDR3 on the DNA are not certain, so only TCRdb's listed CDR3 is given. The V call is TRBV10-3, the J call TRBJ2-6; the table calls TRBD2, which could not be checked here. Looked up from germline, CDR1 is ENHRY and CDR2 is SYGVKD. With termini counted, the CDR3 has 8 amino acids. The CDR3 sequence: CAISDPTS.

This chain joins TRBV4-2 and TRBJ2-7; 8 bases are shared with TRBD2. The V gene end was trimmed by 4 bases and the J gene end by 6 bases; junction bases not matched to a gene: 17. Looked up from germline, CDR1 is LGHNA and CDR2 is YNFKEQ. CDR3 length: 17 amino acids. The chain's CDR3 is CASSLFPPGTSGGEQYF. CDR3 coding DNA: TGTGCCAGCAGCCTCTTCCCACCCGGGACTAGTGGGGGCGAGCAGTACTTC.

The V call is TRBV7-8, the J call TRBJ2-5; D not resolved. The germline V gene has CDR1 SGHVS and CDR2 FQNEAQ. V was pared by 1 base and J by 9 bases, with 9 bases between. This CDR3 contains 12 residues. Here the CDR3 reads CASSLGGQPQYF. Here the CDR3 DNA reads TGTGCCAGCAGCTTAGGGGGTCAGCCCCAGTACTTC.

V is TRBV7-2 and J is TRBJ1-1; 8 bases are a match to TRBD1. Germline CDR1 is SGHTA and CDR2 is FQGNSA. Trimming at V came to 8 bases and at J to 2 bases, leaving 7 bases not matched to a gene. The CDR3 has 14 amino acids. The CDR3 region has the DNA TGTGCCAGCGGATTACAGGGGGGAAACACTGAAGCTTTCTTT. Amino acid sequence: CASGLQGGNTEAFF. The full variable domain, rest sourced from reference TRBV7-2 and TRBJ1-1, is GAGVSQSPSNKVTEKGKDVELRCDPISGHTALYWYRQSLGQGLEFLIYFQGNSAPDKSGLPSDRFSAERTGGSVSTLTIQRTQQEDSAVYLCASGLQGGNTEAFFGQGTRLTVV.

The CDR3 reads CATKRGSTGELFF. The CDR3 region has the DNA TGTGCCACCAAGAGAGGGAGCACCGGGGAGCTGTTTTTT. V and J are TRBV27 and TRBJ2-2, with D tentatively TRBD2 (5 bases). Deletions cut 10 bases from V and 4 bases from J, with 13 bases between. The length of the CDR3 is 13 residues. Germline loops: CDR1 MNHEY, CDR2 SMNVEV (reference sequence).

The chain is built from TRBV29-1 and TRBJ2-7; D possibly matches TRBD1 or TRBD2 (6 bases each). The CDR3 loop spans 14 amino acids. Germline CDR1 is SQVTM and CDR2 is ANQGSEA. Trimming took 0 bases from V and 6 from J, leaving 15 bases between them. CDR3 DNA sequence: TGCAGCGTTGAAGATCGTGGGGGGCTTGTCGAGCAGTACTTC. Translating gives CSVEDRGGLVEQYF.

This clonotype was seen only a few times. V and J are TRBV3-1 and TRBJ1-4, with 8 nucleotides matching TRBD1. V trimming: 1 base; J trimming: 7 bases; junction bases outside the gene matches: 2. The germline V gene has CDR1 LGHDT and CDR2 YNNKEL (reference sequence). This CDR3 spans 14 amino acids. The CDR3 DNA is TGTGCCAGCAGCCAAGCACAGGGGGTTGAAAAACTGTTTTTT. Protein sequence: CASSQAQGVEKLFF.

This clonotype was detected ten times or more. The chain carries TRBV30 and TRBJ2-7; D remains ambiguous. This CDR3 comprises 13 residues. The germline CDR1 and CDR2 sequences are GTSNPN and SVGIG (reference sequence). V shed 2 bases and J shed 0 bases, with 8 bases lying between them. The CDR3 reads CAWSRQDSYEQYF. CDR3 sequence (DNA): TGTGCCTGGAGTAGGCAAGACTCCTACGAGCAGTACTTC.

The CDR3 sequence is CASEDGKGTEAFF. In DNA, the CDR3 is TGTGCCAGCGAGGACGGGAAGGGCACTGAAGCTTTCTTT. The chain joins TRBV7-9 to TRBJ1-1; D is uncertain. The germline CDR1 and CDR2 sequences are SEHNR and FQNEAQ (reference sequence). V lost 8 bases and J lost 4, with 14 bases in between. The CDR3 loop spans 13 amino acids. The full variable domain, rest sourced from reference TRBV7-9 and TRBJ1-1, is DTGVSQNPRHKITKRGQNVTFRCDPISEHNRLYWYRQTLGQGPEFLTYFQNEAQLEKSRLLSDRFSAERPKGSFSTLEIQRTEQGDSAMYLCASEDGKGTEAFFGQGTRLTVV.

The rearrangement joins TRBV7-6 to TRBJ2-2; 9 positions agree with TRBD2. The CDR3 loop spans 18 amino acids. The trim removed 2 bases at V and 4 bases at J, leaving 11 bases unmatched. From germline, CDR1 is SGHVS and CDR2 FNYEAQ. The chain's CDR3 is CASSLRVKRGERTGELFF. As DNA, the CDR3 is TGTGCCAGCAGCTTACGCGTTAAGCGGGGGGAACGCACCGGGGAGCTGTTTTTT.

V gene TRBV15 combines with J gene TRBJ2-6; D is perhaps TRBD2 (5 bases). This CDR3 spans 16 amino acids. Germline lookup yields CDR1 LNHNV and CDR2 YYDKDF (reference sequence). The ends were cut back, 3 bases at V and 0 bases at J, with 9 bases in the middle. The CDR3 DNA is TGTGCCACCAGCAGCGGGATAAGCTCTGGGGCCAACGTCCTGACTTTC. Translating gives CATSSGISSGANVLTF.

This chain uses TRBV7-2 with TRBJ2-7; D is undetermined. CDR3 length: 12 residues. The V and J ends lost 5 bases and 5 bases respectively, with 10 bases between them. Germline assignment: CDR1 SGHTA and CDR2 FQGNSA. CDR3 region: CASSNLDHEQYF. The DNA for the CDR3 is TGTGCCAGCAGCAATTTAGACCACGAGCAGTACTTC.

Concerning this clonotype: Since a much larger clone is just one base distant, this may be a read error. The CDR3 DNA reads TGTGCCAGTAGTATGGAACAGGGGCGCAGCTACGAGCAGTACTTC. Translated: CASSMEQGRSYEQYF. The chain is built from TRBV19 and TRBJ2-7; 7 positions agree with TRBD1. J lost 3 bases, V lost 3 bases, and 8 bases had no gene match. This CDR3 has 15 amino acids. Germline assignment: CDR1 LNHDA and CDR2 SQIVND (reference sequence). Looking up the rest from reference TRBV19 and TRBJ2-7 gives the full variable domain: DGGITQSPKYLFRKEGQNVTLSCEQNLNHDAMYWYRQDPGQGLRLIYYSQIVNDFQKGDIAEGYSVSREKKESFPLTVTSAQKNPTAFYLCASSMEQGRSYEQYFGPGTRLTVT.

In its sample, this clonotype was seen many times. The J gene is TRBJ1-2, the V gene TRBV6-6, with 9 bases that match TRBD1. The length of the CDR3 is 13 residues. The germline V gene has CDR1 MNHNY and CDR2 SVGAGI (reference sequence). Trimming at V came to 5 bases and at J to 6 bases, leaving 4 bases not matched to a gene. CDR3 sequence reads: CASSPRTGDGYTF. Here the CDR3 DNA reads TGTGCCAGCAGTCCTCGGACAGGGGATGGCTACACCTTC.

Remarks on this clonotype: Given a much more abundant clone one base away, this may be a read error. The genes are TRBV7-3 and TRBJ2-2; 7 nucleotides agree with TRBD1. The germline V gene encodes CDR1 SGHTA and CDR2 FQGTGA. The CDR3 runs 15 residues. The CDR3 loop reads CASSFKGGAFGELVF. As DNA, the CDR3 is TGTGCCAGCAGCTTCAAAGGGGGCGCCTTCGGGGAGCTGGTTTTT.

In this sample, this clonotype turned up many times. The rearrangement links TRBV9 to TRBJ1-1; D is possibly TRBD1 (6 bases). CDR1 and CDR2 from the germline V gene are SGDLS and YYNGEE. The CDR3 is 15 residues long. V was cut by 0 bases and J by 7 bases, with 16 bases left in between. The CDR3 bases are TGTGCCAGCAGCGTAGGGTTCGGGGGGGGCGGTGAAGCTTTCTTT. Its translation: CASSVGFGGGGEAFF.

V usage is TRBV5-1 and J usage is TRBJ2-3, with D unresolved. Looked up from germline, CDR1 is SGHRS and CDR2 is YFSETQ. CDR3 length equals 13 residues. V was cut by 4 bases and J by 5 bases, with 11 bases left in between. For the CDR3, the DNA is TGCGCCAGCAGCCTCCCCTCGAGAGATACGCAGTATTTT. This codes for CASSLPSRDTQYF.

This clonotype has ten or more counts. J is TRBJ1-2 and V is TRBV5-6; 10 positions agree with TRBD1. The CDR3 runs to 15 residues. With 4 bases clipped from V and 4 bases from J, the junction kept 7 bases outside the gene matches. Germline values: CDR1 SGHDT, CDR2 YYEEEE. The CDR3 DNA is TGTGCCAGCAGCGCCGGGACAGGGGACGGCTATGGCTACACCTTC. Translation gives CASSAGTGDGYGYTF. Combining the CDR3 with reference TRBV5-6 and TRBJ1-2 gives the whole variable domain DAGVTQSPTHLIKTRGQQVTLRCSPKSGHDTVSWYQQALGQGPQFIFQYYEEEERQRGNFPDRFSGHQFPNYSSELNVNALLLGDSALYLCASSAGTGDGYGYTFGSGTRLTVV.

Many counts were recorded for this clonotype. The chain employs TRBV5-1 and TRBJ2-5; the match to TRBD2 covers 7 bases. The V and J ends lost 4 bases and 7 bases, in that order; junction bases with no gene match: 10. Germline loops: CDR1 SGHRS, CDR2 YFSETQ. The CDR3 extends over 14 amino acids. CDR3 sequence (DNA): TGCGCCAGCAGCCAGTATTCTAGCGGCCGGACCCAGTACTTC. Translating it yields CASSQYSSGRTQYF.

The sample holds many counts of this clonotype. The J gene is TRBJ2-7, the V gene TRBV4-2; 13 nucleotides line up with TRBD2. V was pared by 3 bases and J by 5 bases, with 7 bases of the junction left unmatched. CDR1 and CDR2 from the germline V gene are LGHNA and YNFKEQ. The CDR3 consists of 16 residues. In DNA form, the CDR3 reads TGTGCCAGCAGCCAGCGACTAGCGGGAGGCGCCAACGAGCAGTACTTC. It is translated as CASSQRLAGGANEQYF.

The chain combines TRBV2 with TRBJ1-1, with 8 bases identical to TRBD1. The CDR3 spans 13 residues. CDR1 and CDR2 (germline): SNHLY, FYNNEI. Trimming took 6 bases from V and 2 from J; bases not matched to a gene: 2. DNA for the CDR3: TGTGCCAGCAGGACAGGGGCAAACACTGAAGCTTTCTTT. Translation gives CASRTGANTEAFF.

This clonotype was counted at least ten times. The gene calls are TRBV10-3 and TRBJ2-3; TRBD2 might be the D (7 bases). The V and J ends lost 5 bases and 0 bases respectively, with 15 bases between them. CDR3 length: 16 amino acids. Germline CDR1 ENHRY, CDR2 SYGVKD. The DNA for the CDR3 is TGTGCCATCAGTACGTCCGCGGGGGCTAGCACAGATACGCAGTATTTT. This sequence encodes CAISTSAGASTDTQYF.

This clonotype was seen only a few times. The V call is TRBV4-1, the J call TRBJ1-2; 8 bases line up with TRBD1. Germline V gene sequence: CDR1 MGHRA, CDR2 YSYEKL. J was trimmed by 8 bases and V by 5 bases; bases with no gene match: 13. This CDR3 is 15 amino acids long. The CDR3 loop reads CASSYAGGSSKGYTF. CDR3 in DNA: TGCGCCAGCAGCTACGCAGGGGGCAGTTCGAAAGGCTACACCTTC.

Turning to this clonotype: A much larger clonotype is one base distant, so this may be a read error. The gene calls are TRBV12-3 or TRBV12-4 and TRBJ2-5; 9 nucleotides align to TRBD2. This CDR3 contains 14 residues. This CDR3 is CTSSSSSGKETQYF. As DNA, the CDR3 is TGTACCAGCAGTTCATCTAGCGGGAAGGAGACCCAGTACTTC.

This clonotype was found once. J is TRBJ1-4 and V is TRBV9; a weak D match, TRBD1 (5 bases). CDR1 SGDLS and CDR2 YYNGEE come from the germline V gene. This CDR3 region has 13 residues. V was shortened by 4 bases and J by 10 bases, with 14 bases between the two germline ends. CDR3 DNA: TGTGCCAGCAGCTTAGGGACGACCGGAAAACTGTTTTTT. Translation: CASSLGTTGKLFF.

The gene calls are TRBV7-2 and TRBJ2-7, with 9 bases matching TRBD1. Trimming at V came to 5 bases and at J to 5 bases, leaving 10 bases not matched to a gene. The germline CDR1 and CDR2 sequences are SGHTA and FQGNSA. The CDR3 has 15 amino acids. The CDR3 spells CASSPQGQGGHEQYF. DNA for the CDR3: TGTGCCAGCAGCCCCCAGGGACAGGGTGGCCACGAGCAGTACTTC.

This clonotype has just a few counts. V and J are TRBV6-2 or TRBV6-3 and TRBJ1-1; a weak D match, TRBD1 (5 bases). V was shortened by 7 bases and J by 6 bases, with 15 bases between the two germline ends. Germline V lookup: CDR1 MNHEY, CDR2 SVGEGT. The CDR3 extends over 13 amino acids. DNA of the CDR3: TGTGCCAGCAAGGGACCGGGGGACCCTGAAGCTTTCTTT. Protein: CASKGPGDPEAFF.

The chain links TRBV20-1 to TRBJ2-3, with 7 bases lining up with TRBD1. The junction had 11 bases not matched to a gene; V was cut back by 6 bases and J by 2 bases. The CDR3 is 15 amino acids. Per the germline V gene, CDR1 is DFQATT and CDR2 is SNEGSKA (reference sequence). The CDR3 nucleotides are TGCAGTGCCATCCCTATGACAGGGTTCACAGATACGCAGTATTTT. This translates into CSAIPMTGFTDTQYF.